Sequencing of this T cell receptor (beta chain) was carried out in a study of blood T cell repertoires in COVID-19. About the study: Material from acute and convalescent COVID-19 was sourced from the United States, Italy and Spain.

Assay: immunoSEQ multiplex PCR; the TCRdb copy retains only in-frame clones and omits some. The sample contains approximately 250,000 clones, approximately 86% of which appear only once. Germline loops: CDR1 SGDLS, CDR2 YYNGEE. Trimming stripped 3 bases from V and 2 bases from J, with 13 bases between. The CDR3 totals 15 residues. This receptor was identified in a woman between 65 and 79 years old with COVID-19, enrolled during active disease. Sequencing input: peripheral blood. This chain connects TRBV9 to TRBJ2-3; D possibly corresponds to TRBD2 (5 bases). The DNA for the CDR3 is TGTGCCAGCAGCGCTGACTACACCCCCACAGATACGCAGTATTTT. This encodes CASSADYTPTDTQYF.